The rows below give T cell receptor beta chains drawn from one sample of a study of cytomegalovirus exposure and HLA in healthy donors. The method was immunoSEQ multiplex PCR; TCRdb's version includes in-frame clones alone and lacks a portion of them. The table includes some 140,000 clones, around 70% detected once. Sequencing was performed on PBMCs. All receptors come from a man aged 30 to 39 in good health and CMV-seronegative. The CDR3 runs from the conserved cysteine through the conserved F or W. The order of the fields is V gene, J gene, clone size, CDR3 protein. The size field is filled for only some rows; it gives once, few, many or a size class.

V gene: TRBV5-1; J gene: TRBJ2-5; clone size: -; CDR3 protein: CASSLDRGPETQYF
V gene: TRBV14; J gene: TRBJ2-7; clone size: once; CDR3 protein: CASGRQGAYEQYF
V gene: TRBV9; J gene: TRBJ1-6; clone size: -; CDR3 protein: CASSSGGTANSPLHF
V gene: TRBV2; J gene: TRBJ2-3; clone size: -; CDR3 protein: CASNPTSGVTDTQYF
V gene: TRBV9; J gene: TRBJ2-2; clone size: -; CDR3 protein: CASSVDSGGIGELFF
V gene: TRBV19; J gene: TRBJ2-2; clone size: few; CDR3 protein: CASSIQGIGELFF
V gene: TRBV5-4; J gene: TRBJ2-3; clone size: -; CDR3 protein: CASSFLAGGTDTQYF
V gene: TRBV5-1; J gene: TRBJ2-7; clone size: -; CDR3 protein: CASSSTGLAETEQYF
V gene: TRBV5-1; J gene: TRBJ2-7; clone size: -; CDR3 protein: CASSLDRIYEQYF
V gene: TRBV7-3; J gene: TRBJ2-7; clone size: -; CDR3 protein: CASSLAPRPGGINEQYF
V gene: TRBV2; J gene: TRBJ2-2; clone size: -; CDR3 protein: CASREDRGQSGELFF
V gene: TRBV5-4; J gene: TRBJ2-7; clone size: once; CDR3 protein: CASSLDLAGATYEQYF
V gene: TRBV5-6; J gene: TRBJ1-3; clone size: once; CDR3 protein: CASSLGTGIGNTIYF
V gene: TRBV6-5; J gene: TRBJ1-5; clone size: -; CDR3 protein: CAVGTAAGQPQHF
V gene: TRBV7-9; J gene: TRBJ1-1; clone size: -; CDR3 protein: CASIDRDRSGAEAFF
V gene: TRBV7-2; J gene: TRBJ1-2; clone size: few; CDR3 protein: CASSTSLRDSVRYGYTF
V gene: TRBV19; J gene: TRBJ2-3; clone size: -; CDR3 protein: CASSPLQGGTDTQYF
V gene: TRBV18; J gene: TRBJ2-7; clone size: -; CDR3 protein: CASSLLTSGGSQTSYEQYF
V gene: TRBV7-2; J gene: TRBJ1-6; clone size: -; CDR3 protein: CASSLGTGAGNSPLHF
V gene: TRBV7-2; J gene: TRBJ2-7; clone size: once; CDR3 protein: CASSLALQARGEQYF
V gene: TRBV28; J gene: TRBJ1-5; clone size: -; CDR3 protein: CASMYSNQPQHF
V gene: TRBV14; J gene: TRBJ1-1; clone size: once; CDR3 protein: CASRRTGENTEAFF
V gene: TRBV7-8; J gene: TRBJ2-2; clone size: -; CDR3 protein: CASSLRRGTGELFF
V gene: TRBV5-6; J gene: TRBJ1-2; clone size: -; CDR3 protein: CASSLSAGYTF
V gene: TRBV29-1; J gene: TRBJ2-3; clone size: -; CDR3 protein: CSAPGLTSTDTQYF
V gene: TRBV7-6; J gene: TRBJ1-5; clone size: few; CDR3 protein: CASSIFNQPQHF
V gene: TRBV6-5; J gene: TRBJ1-5; clone size: -; CDR3 protein: CASSYRENWPQHF
V gene: TRBV5-4; J gene: TRBJ2-3; clone size: once; CDR3 protein: CASSSQRGADTQYF
V gene: TRBV6-5; J gene: -; clone size: once; CDR3 protein: CASRIQTVSYEQYF